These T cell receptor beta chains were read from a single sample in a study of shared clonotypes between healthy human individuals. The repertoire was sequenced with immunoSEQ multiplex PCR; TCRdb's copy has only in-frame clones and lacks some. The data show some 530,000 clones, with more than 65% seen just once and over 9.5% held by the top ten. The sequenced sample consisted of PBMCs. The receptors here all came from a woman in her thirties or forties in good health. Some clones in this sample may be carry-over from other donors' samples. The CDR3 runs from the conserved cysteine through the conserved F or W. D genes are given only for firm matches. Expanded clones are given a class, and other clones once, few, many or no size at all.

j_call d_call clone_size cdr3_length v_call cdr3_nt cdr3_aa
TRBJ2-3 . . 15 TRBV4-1 TGCGCCAGCAGCCACGATCTTGGCCGCACAGATACGCAGTATTTT CASSHDLGRTDTQYF
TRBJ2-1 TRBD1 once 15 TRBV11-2 TGTGCCAGCAGTAAAAGGCAGGGGGCTAACAATGAGCAGTTCTTC CASSKRQGANNEQFF
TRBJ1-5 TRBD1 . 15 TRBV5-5 TGTGCCAGCAGCTTGGGACAGGGGATTGATCAGCCCCAGCATTTT CASSLGQGIDQPQHF
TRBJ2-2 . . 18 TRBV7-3 TGTGCCAGCAGCCCCGGACGGGTAGCGAACGCGAACACCGGGGAGCTGTTTTTT CASSPGRVANANTGELFF
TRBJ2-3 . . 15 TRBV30 TGTGCCTGGAGTGCGACGGACCGCCGCACAGATACGCAGTATTTT CAWSATDRRTDTQYF
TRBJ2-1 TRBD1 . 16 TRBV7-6 TGTGCCAGCAGCAGAGAGACGGGACAGGGATACAATGAGCAGTTCTTC CASSRETGQGYNEQFF
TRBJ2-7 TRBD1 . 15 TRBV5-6 TGTGCCAGCAGCTTGGAAGACAGGGGTTGGGACGAGCAGTACTTC CASSLEDRGWDEQYF
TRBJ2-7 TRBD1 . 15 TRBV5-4 TGTGCCAGCAGTCGGGGGACAGGGTATACCTACGAGCAGTACTTC CASSRGTGYTYEQYF
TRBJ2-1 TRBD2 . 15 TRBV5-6 TGTGCCAGCAGCACTGGACTAGCGGGTTGGAATGAGCAGTTCTTC CASSTGLAGWNEQFF
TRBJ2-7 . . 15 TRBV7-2 TGTGCCAGCAGCCCCGGGGCTAGCGAGTCCTACGAGCAGTACTTC CASSPGASESYEQYF
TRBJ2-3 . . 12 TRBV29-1 TGCAGCCCTTACATAAGCACAGATACGCAGTATTTT CSPYISTDTQYF
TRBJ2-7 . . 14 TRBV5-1 TGCGCCAGCAGCTCGTGGGGGGGGCCCGACGAGCAGTACTTC CASSSWGGPDEQYF
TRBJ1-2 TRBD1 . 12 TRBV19 TGTGCCAGTAGCAGACAGGGCTATGGCTACACCTTC CASSRQGYGYTF
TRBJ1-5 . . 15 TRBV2 TGTGCCAGCAGTGAAAGAGCGGGGGGGTTTCAGCCCCAGCATTTT CASSERAGGFQPQHF
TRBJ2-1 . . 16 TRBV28 TGTGCCAGCAGTTTGGGCGGGAGAGGGGGAAAGAATGAGCAGTTCTTC CASSLGGRGGKNEQFF
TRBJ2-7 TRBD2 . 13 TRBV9 TGTGCCAGCAGCCGAGGTACTAGCGGGAGAATAAGCTTC CASSRGTSGRISF
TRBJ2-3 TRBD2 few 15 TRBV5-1 TGCGCCAGCAGCCGGACTAGCGGGTATACAGATACGCAGTATTTT CASSRTSGYTDTQYF